The next 26 T cell receptor beta chains were all read from a single sample in a study of T cell responses to AZD1222 COVID-19 vaccine. TCRdb's table, derived via immunoSEQ multiplex PCR, lists solely in-frame clones and lacks some. The sample gives 130,000 to 150,000 clones, about nine tenths of which show up once; about 1.8% is in the top ten. The input for sequencing was peripheral blood, taken 28 days after the second AZD1222 dose. All receptors derive from an adult who received the AZD1222 COVID-19 vaccine.

The chain employs TRBV2 and TRBJ1-3, with 8 nucleotides matching TRBD1. Germline V gene lookup returns CDR1 SNHLY and CDR2 FYNNEI. This CDR3 has 15 residues. V lost 1 base and J lost 6; bases outside the gene matches: 5. The CDR3 loop is CASSEGPTGVNTIYF. The CDR3 DNA reads as TGTGCCAGCAGTGAAGGACCGACAGGGGTAAACACCATATATTTT.

This chain connects TRBV7-8 to TRBJ2-7, with no clear D. With 0 bases removed from V and 4 bases from J, the gap between germline ends came to 13 bases. Germline-derived CDR1 and CDR2 are SGHVS and FQNEAQ. CDR3 length: 15 amino acids. This CDR3 reads CASSLAVAWEYEQYF. DNA of the CDR3: TGTGCCAGCAGCTTAGCGGTGGCGTGGGAATACGAGCAGTACTTC.

The chain has TRBV7-9 and TRBJ2-1, with D perhaps TRBD2 (6 bases). Germline V gene lookup returns CDR1 SEHNR and CDR2 FQNEAQ (reference sequence). With 1 base removed from V and 6 bases from J, the gap between germline ends came to 13 bases. The CDR3 extends over 15 amino acids. CDR3 in amino acids: CASSLGGSGPNEQFF. The CDR3 region has the DNA TGTGCCAGCAGCTTAGGTGGTAGCGGACCCAATGAGCAGTTCTTC.

This chain connects TRBV30 to TRBJ2-5; D gene ambiguous. Looked up from germline, CDR1 is GTSNPN and CDR2 is SVGIG (reference sequence). The V end lost 2 bases, the J end lost 4 bases, and 8 bases lay between the germline ends. This CDR3 has 12 amino acids. This CDR3 is CAWSPQGETQYF. The CDR3 bases are TGTGCCTGGAGTCCGCAAGGAGAGACCCAGTACTTC.

This clone has a handful of counts. J is TRBJ2-5 and V is TRBV18, with TRBD1 identical over 7 bases. The trim removed 2 bases at V and 5 bases at J, leaving 2 bases unmatched. This CDR3 has 13 residues. From germline, CDR1 is KGHSH and CDR2 LQKENI. The CDR3 bases are TGTGCCAGCTCACCAGACAGGGAGGAGACCCAGTACTTC. Translating it yields CASSPDREETQYF.

The rearrangement joins TRBV28 to TRBJ1-6, with 8 bases fitting TRBD1. CDR3 length: 13 residues. The junction had 1 base not matched to a gene; V was cut back by 3 bases and J by 9 bases. Germline V gene data show CDR1 as MDHEN and CDR2 as SYDVKM. DNA for the CDR3: TGTGCCAGCAGTTTGACAGGGGTTTCACCCCTCCACTTT. It yields the protein CASSLTGVSPLHF.

The table lists this clone with a count of one. The rearrangement uses TRBV15 and TRBJ1-4, with no clear D. V was trimmed by 1 base and J by 10 bases, leaving 13 bases between them. This CDR3 has 14 residues. CDR1 and CDR2 (germline): LNHNV, YYDKDF (reference sequence). CDR3 nucleotides: TGTGCCACCAGCAGAGGAATCGGGGAGGGAAAACTGTTTTTT. Translating gives CATSRGIGEGKLFF.

The genes are TRBV18 and TRBJ1-1, with D unresolved. V lost 3 bases to trimming and J lost 1 base, with 9 bases between them. This CDR3 region has 14 residues. CDR1 is KGHSH, CDR2 LQKENI, per germline. In nucleotides, the CDR3 is TGTGCCAGCTCACCTCGGGAGGGGAACACTGAAGCTTTCTTT. Translating it yields CASSPREGNTEAFF.

This clone was seen only once. The chain employs TRBV2 and TRBJ2-1; 8 bases line up with TRBD2. V trimming: 4 bases; J trimming: 8 bases; junction bases outside the gene matches: 13. Germline CDR1 and CDR2: SNHLY and FYNNEI. CDR3 length: 16 residues. CDR3 sequence (DNA): TGTGCCAGCAGTGTTGAGAGGAGCGGGAGAGGTGATGAGCAGTTCTTC. Translating it yields CASSVERSGRGDEQFF.

The chain employs TRBV9 and TRBJ1-1, with a possible D match to TRBD1 (6 bases). CDR1 is SGDLS and CDR2 is YYNGEE in the germline V gene. The CDR3 loop spans 14 amino acids. V gave up 4 bases and J gave up 8 bases, with 18 bases separating them. This CDR3 reads CASSSQGHLGEAFF. The CDR3 DNA sequence: TGTGCCAGCAGCTCCCAGGGACACCTTGGGGAAGCTTTCTTT.

The chain has TRBV27 and TRBJ1-1; unclear D gene. V was clipped by 4 bases and J by 0 bases, with 12 bases between them. This CDR3 region has 15 residues. Germline values: CDR1 MNHEY, CDR2 SMNVEV (reference sequence). CDR3 nucleotides: TGTGCCAGCAGTTCCGACCCGGTAATGAACACTGAAGCTTTCTTT. It translates to CASSSDPVMNTEAFF.

This clone was seen a few times. V is TRBV19 and J is TRBJ2-3; 8 bases align to TRBD2. V dropped 3 bases and J dropped 4; count of bases not matched to a gene: 9. The CDR3 has 16 residues. Germline V CDR1 and CDR2: LNHDA, SQIVND (reference sequence). CDR3 protein: CASSIGLASSADTQYF. The CDR3 coding sequence is TGTGCCAGTAGTATCGGACTAGCCTCGAGCGCAGATACGCAGTATTTT.

The chain recombines TRBV11-2 with TRBJ1-4; a possible D gene is TRBD1 (6 bases). The CDR3 extends over 15 amino acids. The V gene lost 1 base and the J gene lost 6 bases, with 12 bases spanning the gap. From germline, CDR1 is SGHAT and CDR2 FQNNGV. CDR3 DNA: TGTGCCAGCAGCTTAGTGGGGGGCTTGTATGAAAAACTGTTTTTT. Residues: CASSLVGGLYEKLFF.

The J gene is TRBJ2-1, the V gene TRBV12-3 or TRBV12-4; D is uncertain. The V gene lost 2 bases and the J gene lost 9 bases, with 11 bases spanning the gap. This CDR3 contains 13 residues. The DNA of the CDR3 is TGTGCCAGCAGTTTAAGGTATGGCGGTGAGCAGTTCTTC. This sequence encodes CASSLRYGGEQFF.

This sequence joins TRBV6-2 or TRBV6-3 and TRBJ2-7; D call uncertain. The CDR3 is 13 amino acids. V was clipped by 5 bases and J by 2 bases, with 10 bases between them. Germline lookup yields CDR1 MNHEY and CDR2 SVGEGT. CDR3 protein: CASSLSATYEQYF. For the CDR3, the DNA is TGTGCCAGCAGTCTCTCCGCGACCTACGAGCAGTACTTC.

Only a few counts were recorded for this clone. V and J are TRBV6-6 and TRBJ1-2; TRBD1 agrees at 8 bases. J lost 4 bases, V lost 11 bases, and 12 bases had no gene match. CDR1 is MNHNY, CDR2 SVGAGI, per germline (reference sequence). The CDR3 is 14 residues long. CDR3 amino acids: CAGRQGASLYGYTF. CDR3 coding DNA: TGTGCCGGCCGCCAGGGGGCCTCTCTCTATGGCTACACCTTC.

The chain has TRBV27 and TRBJ1-5, with 9 nucleotides matching TRBD1. Germline values: CDR1 MNHEY, CDR2 SMNVEV (reference sequence). The CDR3 contains 15 residues. Unmatched junction bases numbered 4, after V lost 4 bases and J lost 3 bases. CDR3 DNA: TGTGCCAGCAGTTCAGGGACAGGGAACAATCAGCCCCAGCATTTT. It codes for CASSSGTGNNQPQHF.

The rearrangement uses TRBV10-1 and TRBJ1-2; TRBD1 matches 9 bases. Germline values: CDR1 WNHNN, CDR2 SYGVQD (reference sequence). CDR3 length: 13 amino acids. Losses at the gene ends were 6 bases for V and 7 bases for J; bases not matched to a gene: 6. CDR3 in DNA: TGCGCCAGCAGCGCCGGGACAGGGTCTGGCTACACCTTC. The encoded protein is CASSAGTGSGYTF.

This clone occurred a few times. The V gene is TRBV4-3, the J gene TRBJ1-6; weak D call: TRBD1 (5 bases). The ends were cut back, 1 base at V and 8 bases at J, with 6 bases in the middle. The germline V gene encodes CDR1 LGHNA and CDR2 YSLEER. The CDR3 loop spans 13 amino acids. CDR3 in amino acids: CASSQGGDSPLHF. The CDR3 nucleotides read TGCGCCAGCAGCCAAGGGGGGGATTCACCCCTCCACTTT.

CDR3 protein: CAIRREGSYEQYF. DNA of the CDR3: TGTGCCATCCGCAGGGAAGGCTCCTACGAGCAGTACTTC. The chain has TRBV10-3 and TRBJ2-7, with D possibly matching TRBD1 (5 bases). In germline, CDR1 is ENHRY, CDR2 SYGVKD. The CDR3 runs 13 residues. V was shortened by 8 bases and J by 0 bases, with 11 bases between the two germline ends.

V usage is TRBV5-1 and J usage is TRBJ2-7, with 7 bases aligning to TRBD2. The CDR3 covers 15 residues. Germline CDR1 reads SGHRS; CDR2 reads YFSETQ. After removal of 8 bases from V and 1 base from J, the junction contained 12 bases not matched to a gene. The CDR3 sequence: CASSQGGSKSYEQYF. CDR3 nucleotides: TGCGCCAGTTCTCAGGGCGGGAGTAAATCCTACGAGCAGTACTTC.

The chain has TRBV9 and TRBJ2-3, with 12 positions matching TRBD1. There are 17 residues in the CDR3. V was clipped by 4 bases and J by 3 bases; unmatched bases: 9. The germline V gene encodes CDR1 SGDLS and CDR2 YYNGEE. CDR3 sequence: CASSPRDRGLSTDTQYF. CDR3 nucleotide sequence: TGTGCCAGCAGCCCCCGGGACAGGGGGCTTTCGACAGATACGCAGTATTTT.

CDR3 bases: TGTGCCAGCAGCTTAGCCCGACAGGAAGCCTACGAGCAGTACTTC. It translates to CASSLARQEAYEQYF. The V and J genes are TRBV7-9 and TRBJ2-7; D may be TRBD1 (6 bases). The V gene lost 0 bases and the J gene lost 2 bases, with 11 bases spanning the gap. The germline V gene has CDR1 SEHNR and CDR2 FQNEAQ (reference sequence). The CDR3 is made up of 15 amino acids.

The rearrangement uses TRBV6-5 and TRBJ2-3; 7 bases map to TRBD2. CDR3 length: 15 amino acids. Germline CDR1 is MNHEY and CDR2 is SVGAGI. The V segment lost 2 bases and the J segment 5 bases; nucleotides outside the gene matches: 7. The CDR3 protein is CASSYGAGVVDTQYF. In DNA form, the CDR3 reads TGTGCCAGCAGTTACGGCGCGGGAGTTGTAGATACGCAGTATTTT.

The chain combines TRBV10-3 with TRBJ1-1; the D gene is possibly TRBD1 (6 bases). This CDR3 contains 14 residues. CDR1 and CDR2 from the germline V gene are ENHRY and SYGVKD. Trimming shortened V by 3 bases and J by 2 bases, and 10 bases separated the two germline ends. The DNA for the CDR3 is TGTGCCATCAGTGACCGGGACACTAACACTGAAGCTTTCTTT. Its translation is CAISDRDTNTEAFF.

The chain combines TRBV9 with TRBJ2-7; 9 nucleotides agree with TRBD1. V trimming: 0 bases; J trimming: 8 bases; junction bases outside the gene matches: 6. CDR3 length equals 14 residues. Germline V gene data show CDR1 as SGDLS and CDR2 as YYNGEE. CDR3 DNA: TGTGCCAGCAGCGTAGAAGGACAGGGGTTGAAGCAGTACTTC. Translating gives CASSVEGQGLKQYF.